Below are 28 T cell receptor beta chains sequenced from a single sample in a study of beta chain features in type 1 diabetes. Expressed TCRB transcripts were sequenced because the isolated RNA had all been reverse transcribed beforehand. Sequencing was performed with immunoSEQ multiplex PCR; in TCRdb, only in-frame clones are kept and a portion is missing. The sample has about 320,000 clones, around 15% seen once. The sample was central memory CD4+ T cells from blood. These receptors were obtained from a man aged 25 to 45 in good health.

The gene calls are TRBV5-1 and TRBJ2-7; D is unresolved. The CDR3 is 11 amino acids. CDR1 is SGHRS and CDR2 is YFSETQ in the germline V gene. The V gene lost 4 bases and the J gene lost 3 bases, with 5 bases spanning the gap. Here the CDR3 reads CASSDLYEQYF. The CDR3 nucleotides are TGCGCCAGCAGCGATCTCTACGAGCAGTACTTC. Looking up the rest from reference TRBV5-1 and TRBJ2-7 gives the full variable domain: KAGVTQTPRYLIKTRGQQVTLSCSPISGHRSVSWYQQTPGQGLQFLFEYFSETQRNKGNFPGRFSGRQFSNSRSEMNVSTLELGDSALYLCASSDLYEQYFGPGTRLTVT.

The J gene is TRBJ1-2, the V gene TRBV7-8; D gene unclear. Germline lookup yields CDR1 SGHVS and CDR2 FQNEAQ. Deletions cut 0 bases from V and 1 base from J, with 21 bases between. This CDR3 has 19 amino acids. The CDR3 protein is CASSLATPGPTLINYGYTF. In DNA form, the CDR3 reads TGTGCCAGCAGCTTAGCGACACCGGGCCCCACTCTAATTAACTATGGCTACACCTTC.

In its sample, this clone was seen many times. A far larger clone is one base from this, pointing to a likely read error. The same CDR3 is also encoded by other DNA sequences in this sample. The chain uses TRBV7-7 and TRBJ2-5, with a tentative D call TRBD2 (5 bases). This CDR3 spans 17 amino acids. V was pared by 5 bases and J by 3 bases, with 22 bases between. Germline V gene sequence: CDR1 SSHAT, CDR2 FNYEAQ (reference sequence). CDR3 sequence: CASSRGSSGVAKETQYF. The CDR3, as DNA: TGTGCCAGCAGCCGCGGGTCCTCCGGGGTGGCTAAAGAGACCCAGTACTTC.

In this sample, this clone turned up a few times. The CDR3 protein is CASSSIWTASTDTQYF. CDR3 bases: TGTGCCAGCAGCTCGATTTGGACAGCTAGCACAGATACGCAGTATTTT. V is TRBV5-6 and J is TRBJ2-3; D might be TRBD1 (6 bases). The germline V gene has CDR1 SGHDT and CDR2 YYEEEE. This CDR3 comprises 16 residues. Trimming removed 3 bases at V and 0 bases at J, with 14 bases between.

The chain recombines TRBV4-2 with TRBJ1-3, with a weak D call TRBD1 (5 bases). The CDR3 is 16 residues long. Trimming took 7 bases from V and 5 from J, leaving 21 bases between them. Germline assignment: CDR1 LGHNA and CDR2 YNFKEQ. CDR3 nucleotides: TGTGCCAGCAACCTCGGGACCCCAGTGAAGAGAAACACCATATATTTT. Encoded protein: CASNLGTPVKRNTIYF.

J is TRBJ1-1 and V is TRBV11-2; no clear D. Trimming took 0 bases from V and 9 from J, leaving 5 bases between them. Germline V gives CDR1 SGHAT, CDR2 FQNNGV. The CDR3 extends over 11 amino acids. The CDR3 DNA is TGTGCCAGCAGCTTAGAAAGCAAAGCTTTCTTT. Translating gives CASSLESKAFF.

The rearrangement uses TRBV29-1 and TRBJ2-4; D is perhaps TRBD1 or TRBD2 (6 bases each). Deletions cut 7 bases from V and 1 base from J, with 17 bases between. Looked up from germline, CDR1 is SQVTM and CDR2 is ANQGSEA. The CDR3 length is 15 residues. For the CDR3, the DNA is TGCAGCGCGGGGGTTGAGGGGGTGGCCAAAAACATTCAGTACTTC. Protein: CSAGVEGVAKNIQYF.

This clone is a singleton in its sample. V usage is TRBV6-5 and J usage is TRBJ1-1; 7 positions agree with TRBD1. The germline V gene encodes CDR1 MNHEY and CDR2 SVGAGI. This CDR3 spans 15 amino acids. Trimming removed 6 bases from V and 1 base from J; junction bases left unmatched: 8. The CDR3 nucleotides read TGTGCCAGCAGCCGATCTTCAGGGGGGAACACTGAAGCTTTCTTT. Residues: CASSRSSGGNTEAFF.

The V and J genes are TRBV27 and TRBJ2-3; D perhaps matches TRBD2 (5 bases). Trimming shortened V by 5 bases and J by 2 bases, and 20 bases separated the two germline ends. This CDR3 region has 17 residues. Germline assignment: CDR1 MNHEY and CDR2 SMNVEV (reference sequence). CDR3 nucleotides: TGTGCCAGCAGTCCAGCCCGGACTGCCCCGTTCACAGATACGCAGTATTTT. It is translated as CASSPARTAPFTDTQYF.

The CDR3 nucleotides are TGTGCCAGCAGCCCCCAAGGAGGGAGCTACGAGCAGTACTTC. This translates into CASSPQGGSYEQYF. This chain connects TRBV9 to TRBJ2-7, with TRBD2 as a possible D gene (6 bases). The CDR3 sequence is 14 residues long. Per germline, CDR1 SGDLS and CDR2 YYNGEE. Trimming took 4 bases from V and 3 from J, leaving 14 bases between them.

V and J are TRBV11-2 and TRBJ1-2, with TRBD1 as a possible D gene (5 bases). Germline values: CDR1 SGHAT, CDR2 FQNNGV. Between the trimmed V and J ends, which lost 1 base and 8 bases, there was a span of 14 bases. CDR3 length: 14 amino acids. DNA of the CDR3: TGTGCCAGCAGCTTAGCGGGAGTCAGGGTCGGCTACACCTTC. As protein: CASSLAGVRVGYTF.

In DNA, the CDR3 is TGTGCAGGGGGCAGGGTGGGTGAGCAGTTCTTC. Translated: CAGGRVGEQFF. The chain links TRBV6-5 to TRBJ2-1; 7 nucleotides align to TRBD1. The CDR3 extends over 11 amino acids. The germline V gene encodes CDR1 MNHEY and CDR2 SVGAGI.

In its sample, this clone was seen a few times. This chain uses TRBV19 with TRBJ1-2; weak D call: TRBD1 (5 bases). The CDR3 sequence is 14 residues long. Per germline, CDR1 LNHDA and CDR2 SQIVND (reference sequence). Trimming pared 5 bases from V and 7 bases from J, leaving 17 bases between. DNA for the CDR3: TGTGCCAGTAGTCGTCGGGAGGGGATAGGTGGCTACACCTTC. Amino acid sequence: CASSRREGIGGYTF.

The sample holds a few counts of this clone. This may stem from a read error, because a much larger clone lies one nucleotide away. The same CDR3 also results from other DNA sequences found in this sample. The genes are TRBV11-3 and TRBJ2-3; no reliable D call. The ends were cut back, 4 bases at V and 0 bases at J, with 2 bases in the middle. Germline CDR1 reads SGHNT; CDR2 reads YENEEA. The CDR3 covers 12 residues. CDR3 loop: CASSSSTDTQYF. The CDR3 bases are TGTGCCAGCAGCTCGAGCACAGATACGCAGTATTTT.

This clone was seen a few times. This chain connects TRBV6-5 to TRBJ1-4; D remains ambiguous. Germline CDR1 is MNHEY and CDR2 is SVGAGI. Between the trimmed V and J ends, which lost 2 bases and 8 bases, there was a span of 9 bases. The CDR3 is 13 amino acids. The CDR3 loop reads CASSYRALEKLFF. In DNA form, the CDR3 reads TGTGCCAGCAGTTACAGGGCTCTGGAAAAACTGTTTTTT.

This rearrangement joins TRBV10-3 to TRBJ1-2, with 8 bases fitting TRBD1. Trimming removed 4 bases from V and 3 bases from J; junction bases left unmatched: 4. CDR3 length equals 14 residues. Per germline, CDR1 ENHRY and CDR2 SYGVKD. In nucleotides, the CDR3 is TGTGCCATCAGTGGACAGGGGACCGACTATGGCTACACCTTC. It specifies CAISGQGTDYGYTF.

This clone was seen a few times. The genes are TRBV7-9 and TRBJ1-2, with TRBD1 matching 8 bases. The junction had 5 bases not matched to a gene; V was cut back by 2 bases and J by 3 bases. Germline V gene data show CDR1 as SEHNR and CDR2 as FQNEAQ (reference sequence). This CDR3 comprises 15 residues. The CDR3 DNA follows: TGTGCCAGCAGCTTATTAAGGGGACAGGACTATGGCTACACCTTC. This gives the protein CASSLLRGQDYGYTF.

Only a few counts were recorded for this clone. The CDR3 nucleotides are TGTGCCAGCAGCAACCAGAGGTTTCTTTGGTGGTTAAATCAGCCCCAGCATTTT. Protein: CASSNQRFLWWLNQPQHF. This chain connects TRBV21-1 to TRBJ1-5. TRBV21-1 is an annotated pseudogene. The CDR3 has 18 residues.

V is TRBV10-3 and J is TRBJ2-5; D may correspond to TRBD1 or TRBD2 (5 bases each). Germline V gene lookup returns CDR1 ENHRY and CDR2 SYGVKD. The CDR3 runs to 14 residues. Trimming took 5 bases from V and 2 from J, leaving 12 bases between them. CDR3 coding DNA: TGTGCCATCAGTTTGGGACGGAAACAAGAGACCCAGTACTTC. It codes for CAISLGRKQETQYF.

In its sample, this clone was seen a few times. The genes are TRBV19 and TRBJ2-6; no clear D. CDR1 and CDR2 from the germline V gene are LNHDA and SQIVND (reference sequence). Trimming removed 3 bases at V and 4 bases at J, with 22 bases between. The CDR3 totals 19 residues. In DNA, the CDR3 is TGTGCCAGTAGTATTCTCAACCCATTTACAGCCTCCGGGGCCAACGTCCTGACTTTC. Translation gives CASSILNPFTASGANVLTF.

This clone has just a few counts. The J gene is TRBJ2-7, the V gene TRBV28; D remains unclear. V was clipped by 4 bases and J by 3 bases, with 13 bases between them. CDR1 MDHEN and CDR2 SYDVKM come from the germline V gene. CDR3 length: 14 amino acids. The CDR3 sequence: CASSSPWGGYEQYV. The CDR3 DNA reads as TGTGCCAGCAGTTCGCCTTGGGGTGGCTACGAGCAGTACGTC.

This clone was picked up a small number of times. The chain combines TRBV27 with TRBJ2-2, with D unresolved. This CDR3 spans 14 amino acids. Germline-derived CDR1 and CDR2 are MNHEY and SMNVEV (reference sequence). V lost 3 bases and J lost 1, with 6 bases in between. CDR3 DNA: TGTGCCAGCAGTTTGGCACAGAACACCGGGGAGCTGTTTTTT. Translating gives CASSLAQNTGELFF.

The chain recombines TRBV23-1 with TRBJ2-7; TRBD1 might be the D (6 bases). TRBV23-1 is assigned to the ORF class and has an uncertain function. V was clipped by 6 bases and J by 6 bases, with 27 bases between them. The CDR3 length is 17 residues. The CDR3 DNA reads as TGCGCCAGCAGCCCCAGCGTTTCTGGGGGCACTGGGGTCGAGCAGTACTTC. It is translated as CASSPSVSGGTGVEQYF.

In its sample, this clone was seen a few times. J is TRBJ1-2 and V is TRBV4-3; possible D gene TRBD1, 5 bases. Germline loops: CDR1 LGHNA, CDR2 YSLEER. Trimming left V 0 bases short and J 4 bases short, with 21 bases between. This CDR3 is 18 amino acids long. The DNA of the CDR3 is TGCGCCAGCAGCCAAGATTTAGGTTTCGGGGCTGCGATCTATGGCTACACCTTC. It codes for CASSQDLGFGAAIYGYTF.

Concerning this clone: Other nucleotide sequences in the sample specify the same CDR3. CDR3 sequence (DNA): TGCGCCAGCAGCCAAGGGACTCCCTACACTGAAGCTTTCTTT. It is translated as CASSQGTPYTEAFF. The V gene is TRBV4-3, the J gene TRBJ1-1; D gene uncertain. From germline, CDR1 is LGHNA and CDR2 YSLEER. The CDR3 has 14 residues. With 1 base removed from V and 3 bases from J, the gap between germline ends came to 9 bases.

Only a few counts were recorded for this clone. The CDR3 DNA reads as TGTGCCAGCGGACAAGGAGCTAACTATGGCTACACCTTC. Encoded protein: CASGQGANYGYTF. The J gene is TRBJ1-2, the V gene TRBV27, with a tentative D call TRBD1 (5 bases). V was shortened by 8 bases and J by 0 bases, with 10 bases between the two germline ends. Germline V gene sequence: CDR1 MNHEY, CDR2 SMNVEV (reference sequence). This CDR3 has 13 amino acids.

The chain employs TRBV5-6 and TRBJ1-2; D not resolved. There are 13 residues in the CDR3. V lost 1 base to trimming and J lost 1 base, with 5 bases between them. The V gene's germline CDR1 is SGHDT and CDR2 YYEEEE. Written as DNA, the CDR3 is TGTGCCAGCAGCTTGAACAGTAACTATGGCTACACCTTC. It translates to CASSLNSNYGYTF.

This clone was detected a few times. The CDR3 loop is CASSLPLAGVGDTQYF. CDR3 coding DNA: TGTGCCAGCAGCCTACCACTAGCGGGGGTAGGAGATACGCAGTATTTT. This chain joins TRBV5-4 and TRBJ2-3; 11 bases line up with TRBD2. Germline CDR1 and CDR2: SGHNT and YYREEE (reference sequence). Trimming removed 4 bases from V and 5 bases from J; junction bases left unmatched: 9. The CDR3 consists of 16 residues.